A single sample gave rise to the 2 T cell receptor beta chains below, sequenced in a study of blood T cell repertoires in COVID-19. The assay was immunoSEQ multiplex PCR, and TCRdb's table has in-frame clones only and misses some. This sample has 140,000 to 150,000 clones, with almost 80% found just once. The sequenced sample was peripheral blood. Receptor source: a man aged 45 to 65 with active or convalescent COVID-19.

The CDR3 DNA reads TGCGCCAGCAGACTAGCGGGAGGGATCTCCTATGAGCAGTTCTTC. Amino acid sequence: CASRLAGGISYEQFF. The chain joins TRBV5-1 to TRBJ2-1, with 13 bases aligning to TRBD2. Germline lookup yields CDR1 SGHRS and CDR2 YFSETQ. V was clipped by 5 bases and J by 8 bases; unmatched bases: 7. This CDR3 contains 15 residues.

This chain's CDR3 is CASSLRRGLEQYF. CDR3 in DNA: TGTGCCAGCAGCTTACGAAGGGGGCTCGAGCAGTACTTC. This chain joins TRBV7-2 and TRBJ2-7, with TRBD1 matching 7 bases. Germline V gene lookup returns CDR1 SGHTA and CDR2 FQGNSA. Losses at the gene ends were 2 bases for V and 6 bases for J; bases not matched to a gene: 4. CDR3 length: 13 residues.